The present T cell receptor (beta chain) was sequenced within a study of human T cells and chemical hapten exposure. Study observations and caveats: Higher patch test scores went with higher counts of PT1 expanded TCRs.

This clonotype was seen many times. Its antigen is as yet unknown. Documented time point: patch test 1, 2 weeks after DPC sensitization. Sample treatment: therapeutic diphenylcyclopropenone sensitization with weekly scalp DPC. The template was total RNA from unfractionated whole blood. This CDR3 is 12 amino acids long. Trimming cost V 6 bases and J 6 bases, with 9 bases left between them. Germline CDR1 MNHEY, CDR2 SVGEGT. It was the library that attached unique molecular identifiers to individual cDNA molecules. The authors' processing: Samples contained a median of 95,638 TCRs, with a range of 23,224 to 690,600. TCRdb fed the RACE reads into MiXCR, producing one record per CDR3 protein. These V and J calls rely on TCRdb rather than the paper's analysis. The data contain around 50,000 distinct CDR3 sequences, about 10% of them singletons.

The receptor was derived from a woman aged 45 to 65 with alopecia areata. Some clones in this sample may be carry-over from other donors' samples. The material was whole blood, obtained in connection with sensitization to the hapten diphenylcyclopropenone (DPC). The rearrangement uses TRBV6-2 or TRBV6-3 and TRBJ2-1; D could derive from TRBD1 or TRBD2 (5 bases each). The CDR3 DNA reads as TGTGCCAGCAGGAGGGGTCGCAATGAGCAGTTCTTC. Protein sequence: CASRRGRNEQFF.